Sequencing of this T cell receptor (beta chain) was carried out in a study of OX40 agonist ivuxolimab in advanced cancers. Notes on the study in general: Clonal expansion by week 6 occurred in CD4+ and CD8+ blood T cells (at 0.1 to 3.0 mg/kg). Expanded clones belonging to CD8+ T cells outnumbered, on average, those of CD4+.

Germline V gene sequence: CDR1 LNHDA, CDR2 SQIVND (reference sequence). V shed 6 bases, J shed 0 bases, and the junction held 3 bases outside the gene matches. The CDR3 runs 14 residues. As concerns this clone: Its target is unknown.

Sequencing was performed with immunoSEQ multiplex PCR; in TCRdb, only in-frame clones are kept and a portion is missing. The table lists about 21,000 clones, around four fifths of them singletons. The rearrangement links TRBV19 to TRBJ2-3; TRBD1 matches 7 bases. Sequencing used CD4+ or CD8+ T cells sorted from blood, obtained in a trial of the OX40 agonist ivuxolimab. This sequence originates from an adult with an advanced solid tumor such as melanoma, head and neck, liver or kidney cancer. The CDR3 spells CASRAGGSTDTQYF. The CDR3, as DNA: TGTGCCAGTAGGGCAGGGGGTAGCACAGATACGCAGTATTTT.